This T cell receptor beta chain emerged from a study of blood T cell repertoires in COVID-19. The wider study: PBMCs, B-cell-depleted T cells, or T cells provided the cDNA or gDNA that made up the material.

The germline V and J ends were trimmed by 5 bases and 4 bases, with 14 bases remaining between them. The length of the CDR3 is 14 residues. CDR1 is SGHAT and CDR2 is FQNNGV in the germline V gene. Original methodology: Using reference gene primer amplification, nucleated cell counts were estimated. Profiled with immunoSEQ multiplex PCR; TCRdb holds only in-frame clones, not every one. V, J and clone size are taken as reported in that table, and D and trimming were inferred from the DNA itself. The sample has over 200,000 clones, just over 85% seen once; the top ten hold about 2.2%. This rearrangement joins TRBV11-2 to TRBJ1-1; D is perhaps TRBD1 (6 bases). Sequenced sample: peripheral blood. The sequence was collected from a young man who had recovered from COVID-19. CDR3 in amino acids: CASSLQGHSTEAFF. CDR3 nucleotides: TGTGCCAGCAGCCTCCAGGGGCATAGCACTGAAGCTTTCTTT.